Listed below are T cell receptor beta chains from one sample, sequenced in a study of technical replicates of blood from several donors. Sequenced by immunoSEQ multiplex PCR; TCRdb stores in-frame clones only, minus some. The data hold 75,000 to 95,000 clones, with about 94% observed a single time. What was sequenced was T cells isolated from PBMCs. The receptors were gathered from a human donor in good health. Each CDR3 is given with its conserved first and last residue. D genes are given only for firm matches. Clone sizes are given selectively: once, few, many, or a class where the clone is expanded.

TRBV28	NA	TRBJ1-2	NA	TGTGCCAGCACGAACCAAGACCTGAGACATAACTATGGCTACACCTTC	CASTNQDLRHNYGYTF
TRBV6-1	TRBD2	TRBJ2-5	NA	TGTGCCACCCAGAAGATAGCGGGACACTTC	CATQKIAGHF
TRBV11-3	NA	TRBJ2-7	NA	TGTGCCAGCAGCTTAGGGGCCTCGACCTACGAGCAGTACTTC	CASSLGASTYEQYF
TRBV7-9	NA	TRBJ2-1	NA	TGTGCCAGCAGCTTAAAGGGGCCAGGGTTGTATGAGCAGTTCTTC	CASSLKGPGLYEQFF
TRBV2	TRBD1	TRBJ1-5	once	TGTGCCAGCAGGGACAGGGGTATCCTTGGACACAATCAGCCCCAGCATTTT	CASRDRGILGHNQPQHF
TRBV28	NA	TRBJ2-3	few	TGTGCCAGCAGCTCCCGGGGACACGATACGCAGTATTTT	CASSSRGHDTQYF
TRBV5-1	TRBD1	TRBJ1-2	NA	TGCGCCAGCAGCTTGGACAGGGGATGGGGCTACACCTTC	CASSLDRGWGYTF
TRBV10-2	TRBD2	TRBJ2-2	once	TGCGCCAGCAGTGGGCTCCCAGCGGGAGGGCCTGCCGGGGAGCTGTTTTTT	CASSGLPAGGPAGELFF
TRBV5-1	TRBD2	TRBJ2-7	NA	TGCGCCAGCAGCGTGACTAGCGGGAGTTCCAACGAGCAGTACTTC	CASSVTSGSSNEQYF
TRBV30	NA	TRBJ2-2	NA	TGTGCCTGGAAGGGGAGGATTGTCACCGGGGAGCTGTTTTTT	CAWKGRIVTGELFF
TRBV28	NA	TRBJ2-2	NA	TGTGCCAGCAGTATCCCCCGCGGGGAGCTGTTTTTT	CASSIPRGELFF
TRBV25-1	NA	TRBJ1-4	NA	TGTGCCAGCAGTGAAACGGGAGTGGAGGGAGGCAAACTGTTTTTT	CASSETGVEGGKLFF
TRBV27	TRBD1	TRBJ2-3	NA	TGTGCCAGCAGTCCGGACAGGGACCTCACAGATACGCAGTATTTT	CASSPDRDLTDTQYF
TRBV25-1	TRBD2	TRBJ2-2	NA	TGTGCCAGCAGTGAATACGTAGCGGGAGAATCCGGGGAGCTGTTTTTT	CASSEYVAGESGELFF
TRBV21-1	NA	TRBJ2-7	NA	TGTGCCAGATTAGACAGGGGGCACGAGCAGTACTTC	CARLDRGHEQYF
TRBV19	NA	TRBJ1-1	NA	TGTGCCAGTAGTATAGACTTAAGGGGGAACACTGAAGCTTTCTTT	CASSIDLRGNTEAFF
TRBV27	NA	TRBJ1-6	NA	NA	CASSFFGQVGNSPLHF
TRBV11-2	NA	TRBJ1-3	NA	TGTGCCAGCAGCTTAGGGCAGGGCGGCGGAAACACCATATATTTT	CASSLGQGGGNTIYF
TRBV27	NA	TRBJ1-1	NA	TGTGCCAGCAGTTCTACCTACAGTAACACTGAAGCTTTCTTT	CASSSTYSNTEAFF
TRBV27	NA	TRBJ2-4	NA	TGTGCCAGCAGTTTATCGATAGCAGTAGCCAAAAACATTCAGTACTTC	CASSLSIAVAKNIQYF
TRBV7-6	NA	TRBJ2-5	NA	TGTGCCAGCAGCTTAAGTTTTCGTGGACTTCAAGAGACCCAGTACTTC	CASSLSFRGLQETQYF
TRBV11-2	NA	TRBJ2-1	NA	TGTGCCAGCAGCTTACTAAGCTCCTACAATGAGCAGTTCTTC	CASSLLSSYNEQFF
TRBV28	NA	TRBJ1-5	few	TGTGCCAGCAGTCCGTATTTGGGAGGCAGCAATCAGCCCCAGCATTTT	CASSPYLGGSNQPQHF
TRBV4-2	TRBD1	TRBJ2-7	once	TGTGCCAGCAGCCAACCGACAGGGAGAGGCGCGGAGCAGTACTTC	CASSQPTGRGAEQYF
TRBV4-2	TRBD2	TRBJ2-1	NA	TGTGCCAGCAGCCCCTTAGCGGGGGGCCCCTTTTTTGATGAGCAGTTCTTC	CASSPLAGGPFFDEQFF
TRBV7-9	TRBD2	TRBJ2-5	NA	TGTGCCAGCAGCCGCCCTAGCGGGCGGATCCAAGAGACCCAGTACTTC	CASSRPSGRIQETQYF
TRBV28	NA	TRBJ2-6	once	TGTGCCAGCAGTTCCACTTCCTCTGGGGCCAACGTCCTGACTTTC	CASSSTSSGANVLTF
TRBV11-3	NA	TRBJ1-2	NA	TGTGCCAGCAGCTTAGGACCGGGAGGTGGCTACACCTTC	CASSLGPGGGYTF
TRBV7-6	NA	TRBJ1-2	NA	TGTGCCAGCAGCTTAGTGTGGGGGGGCAGGGATCGGTATGGCTACACCTTC	CASSLVWGGRDRYGYTF
TRBV4-2	TRBD2	TRBJ2-7	NA	TGTGCCAGCAGCCAAGGACTAGCGGGGCCATACGAGCAGTACTTC	CASSQGLAGPYEQYF
TRBV27	NA	TRBJ1-1	NA	TGTGCCAGCAGTTCTCCCCCGGGGCGGGGAACTGAAGCTTTCTTT	CASSSPPGRGTEAFF
TRBV7-9	NA	TRBJ1-1	NA	TGTGCCAGCAGCTCGACAAGTGAAGCTTTCTTT	CASSSTSEAFF
TRBV6-5	TRBD1	TRBJ1-2	NA	TGTGCCAGCGGGGGGACAGGGGGCGTATATGGCTACACCTTC	CASGGTGGVYGYTF
TRBV5-1	NA	TRBJ2-1	NA	TGCGCCAGCAGCTACCTATTCGACAGGGGAGGTCGCGGGAGGGCCGGTTACAATGAGCAGTTCTTC	CASSYLFDRGGRGRAGYNEQFF
TRBV7-2	NA	TRBJ1-5	NA	TGTGCCAGCAGCTTGTTCCGAGGCTTCAATCAGCCCCAGCATTTT	CASSLFRGFNQPQHF
TRBV9	TRBD2	TRBJ2-5	NA	TGTGCCAGCAGCGTGACTAGCGGAGAAACCCAGTACTTC	CASSVTSGETQYF
TRBV14	TRBD2	TRBJ2-4	NA	TGTGCCAGCAGTCTAACCGGGGGGAACATTCAGTACTTC	CASSLTGGNIQYF
TRBV7-6	TRBD2	TRBJ2-5	NA	TGTGCCAGCAGCATGGGGGGGGGACTAGTACTCCGGGAGACCCAGTACTTC	CASSMGGGLVLRETQYF
TRBV27	TRBD2	TRBJ2-3	NA	TGTGCCAGCAGTTCCTCGGCGCGGGAGTACGTGTTCCCAGATACGCAGTATTTT	CASSSSAREYVFPDTQYF
TRBV19	TRBD2	TRBJ2-1	NA	TGTGCCAGTAGTATTATGGTAGCGGGGGGCAATGAGCAGTTCTTC	CASSIMVAGGNEQFF
TRBV10-3	TRBD1	TRBJ2-7	NA	TGTGCCATCAGTGACTCCGGGACAGCCTCCTACGAGCAGTACTTC	CAISDSGTASYEQYF
TRBV11-2	NA	TRBJ2-2	NA	TGTGCCAGCAGAACCCACAGGTCAACGACGTACTCCGCCGGGGAGCTGTTTTTT	CASRTHRSTTYSAGELFF
TRBV7-2	TRBD2	TRBJ2-3	NA	TGTGCCAGCAGCTCCCAGCGGGGGGGTCAGTATTTT	CASSSQRGGQYF
TRBV21-1	NA	TRBJ2-4	NA	TGTGCCAGCAGCAGAGGGAGGCGGACCAAAAACATTCAGTACTTC	CASSRGRRTKNIQYF
TRBV20-1	TRBD2	TRBJ2-1	NA	TGCAGTGCGTCCGGGACTAGAGAGTTCTTC	CSASGTREFF
TRBV5-1	NA	TRBJ2-5	NA	TGCGCCAGCAGCGAGGGGCCCAGGGGAAGGGAAGAGACCCAGTACTTC	CASSEGPRGREETQYF